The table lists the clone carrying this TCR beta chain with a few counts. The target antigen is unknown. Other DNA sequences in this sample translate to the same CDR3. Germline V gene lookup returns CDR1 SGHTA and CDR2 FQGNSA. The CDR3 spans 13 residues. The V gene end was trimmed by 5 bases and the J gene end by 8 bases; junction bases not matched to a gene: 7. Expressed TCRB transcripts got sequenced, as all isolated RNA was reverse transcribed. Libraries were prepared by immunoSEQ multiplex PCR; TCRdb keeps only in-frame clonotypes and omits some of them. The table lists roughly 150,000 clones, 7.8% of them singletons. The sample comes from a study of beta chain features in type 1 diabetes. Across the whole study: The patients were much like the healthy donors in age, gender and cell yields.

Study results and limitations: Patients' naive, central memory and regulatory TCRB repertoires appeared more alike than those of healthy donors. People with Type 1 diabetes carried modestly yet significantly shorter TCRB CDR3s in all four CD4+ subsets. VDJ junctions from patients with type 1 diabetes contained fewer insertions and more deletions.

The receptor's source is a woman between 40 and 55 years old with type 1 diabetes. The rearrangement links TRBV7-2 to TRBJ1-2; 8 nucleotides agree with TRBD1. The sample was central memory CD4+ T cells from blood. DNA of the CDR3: TGTGCCAGCAGCCCTCAGGGGGCGCGGGGCTACACCTTC. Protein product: CASSPQGARGYTF.